This T cell receptor (beta chain) was captured in a study of graft-versus-host responses after intestinal transplantation (dated by TCRdb to the early 2020s). A note on the overall study: The transplants that recipients got were multivisceral, liver-intestinal, or isolated intestinal. Every recipient was given anti-thymocyte globulin induction, followed by roughly 3 years of maintenance tacrolimus and steroids. Bulk TCR-beta CDR3 sequencing was used to track graft-versus-host and host-versus-graft alloreactive T cell clones in the graft, circulation and bone marrow after intestinal transplantation. To identify alloreactive clones, pre-transplant mixed lymphocyte reaction products were sequenced and compared with unstimulated pre-transplant donor and recipient T cells. The cohort enrolled about two dozen intestinal transplant recipients including one retransplant, and a few patients lacking pretransplant specimens were excluded. A peak of at least 4% donor T cells among recipient peripheral blood mononuclear cells was the definition used for donor T cell macrochimerism. Instead of going to the commercial service, samples from a few later patients were sequenced in-house on an Illumina MiSeq and processed with MiXCR. Study-wide conclusions, independent of this receptor: In the allografts of patients with donor T cell macrochimerism, GvH to HvG T cell clonal ratios were high. Early after transplant, declines in HvG clones were associated with peak levels of circulating GvH clones. GvH clones turned up in recipient bone marrow, with some appearing earlier in ileal mucosa or blood, a pattern consistent with an intestinal mucosal origin. Conclusions were limited by the relatively low number and heterogeneity of intestinal transplant patients.

Remarks on this clone: Per-base quality was not reported, and no clone a single base away is much larger than it.

Sequences MGHRA (CDR1) and YSYEKL (CDR2) are obtained from the germline V gene. V drops 5 bases and J drops 3 bases, leaving 10 bases in between. The CDR3 holds 14 amino acids from the cysteine to the phenylalanine. Left in the record is the CDR3 DNA by itself, 42 bases read in frame from the first base. Sample time point, as interpreted from the label and publication: cells obtained before transplantation from donor or recipient. In mixed lymphocyte reactions, around 200,000 CFSE-labeled pre-transplant responders were plated with around 200,000 irradiated violet-dye-labeled stimulators and cultured for less than seven days. After the mixed lymphocyte reaction, proliferating CD3+CD4+CFSE-low and CD3+CD8+CFSE-low responder cells were FACS-sorted on a BD Influx sorter. The receptor library was made with the immunoSEQ multiplex PCR assay. For most patients, genomic DNA was isolated using the Qiagen DNeasy Blood and Tissue Kit and was shipped frozen to Adaptive Biotechnologies for TCR sequencing. For most patients, high-throughput TCR-beta CDR3 sequencing of genomic DNA was performed by Adaptive Biotechnologies. For the original study's pipeline: TCR sequencing data for roughly 20 patients were retrieved from Adaptive's ImmunoSEQ software; a few other patients were processed with MiXCR and VDJtools. To correct CD4 versus CD8 sorting errors, sequences present in both subsets at a frequency ratio below 5:1 were removed. Because the origin of CDR3 nucleotide sequences shared between donor and recipient could not be assigned, those sequences were removed. To be classed as alloreactive, a clone needed at least 2-fold expansion over unstimulated cells and a minimum CFSE-low frequency of 0.002% (template counts) or 0.001% (read counts). Mappable clones were those detected in sequenced pre-transplant spleen, lymph node, or MLR CFSE-low populations of the donor or recipient. Cumulative frequency of alloreactive clones was calculated as a percentage of all sequences weighted by copy number. TCRdb carries this immuneACCESS record with in-frame sequences only. Its versions omit some clonotypes, under half of them owing to an unresolved V gene in the studies checked, with the rest unexplained. That table supplies the V and J calls and clone size; D and trimming were determined from the DNA. This sample is represented by about 23,000 clones; about 48% of them were singletons. Of the sample, over 1.3% falls within the top ten clones.

The chain links TRBV4-1 with TRBJ2-2, and the D gene may be TRBD2, 7 bases matching. Sequencing was performed on alloreactive CD8+ T cells from a mixed lymphocyte reaction culture, taken before transplantation. In light of the paper, this sample's cell subset or site label describes: CFSE-low proliferating T cells sorted from roughly six-day pre-transplant mixed lymphocyte reaction (GvH or HvG direction). The receptor comes from a human patient who was an organ donor for intestinal transplantation. The DNA sequence reads TGCGCCAGCAGCATCGGGGGGCACACCGGGGAGCTGTTTTTT. Translated, this gives CASSIGGHTGELFF.